The T cell receptor (beta chain) under discussion was sequenced for a study of blood T cell repertoires in COVID-19. Study context: Donors in the United States, Italy and Spain gave samples during acute or convalescent COVID-19. The analysed material was cDNA or gDNA that came from T cells, B-cell-depleted T cells, or PBMCs.

Unmatched junction bases numbered 5, after V lost 3 bases and J lost 5 bases. This CDR3 has 14 residues. Germline V CDR1 and CDR2: SGDLS, YYNGEE. As originally analysed: Using reference gene primer amplification, nucleated cell counts were estimated. Only in-frame clones appear in the TCRdb table, and some are missing; sequencing was by immunoSEQ multiplex PCR. The DNA gave D and trimming, while V, J and clone size come from that table. The table lists approximately 92,000 clones, roughly 84% of them singletons. This TCR came from a man in his 70s with active or convalescent COVID-19. Sequenced material: peripheral blood. V usage is TRBV9 and J usage is TRBJ2-5, with 9 nucleotides matching TRBD1. The CDR3 reads CASSGSTGGETQYF. CDR3 nucleotides: TGTGCCAGCAGCGGATCAACAGGGGGCGAGACCCAGTACTTC.